Included here is one T cell receptor (beta chain) sequence, with context. Its target is not known. TCR beta libraries were prepared from cDNA with unique molecular identifiers. TCRdb recomputed calls from the PCR reads with MiXCR, one row per CDR3 protein. The sample holds 150,000 to 200,000 distinct CDR3 sequences; approximately 31% are singletons and the top ten take approximately 1.4%. These data are taken from a study of post-analysis software for immune sequencing data. The overall study: Patients with relapsing-remitting, secondary progressive and progressive-relapsing multiple sclerosis courses were all represented. Study outcomes and limitations: Comparison of patients with controls showed 4 to 6 TRBV segments more frequent in patients, TRBV5-6, TRBV5-1 and TRBV20-1 among them.

Losses at the gene ends were 3 bases for V and 7 bases for J; bases not matched to a gene: 21. In germline, CDR1 is MGHDK, CDR2 SYGVNS. The CDR3 is 18 residues long. The clonotype comes from a girl aged 5-17 years with multiple sclerosis. Sequencing input: blood. This chain joins TRBV25-1 and TRBJ2-7; TRBD1 matches at 7 bases. CDR3 protein: CASSDQRQGPSSYNEQYF. The CDR3 coding sequence is TGTGCCAGCAGTGATCAGCGACAGGGTCCAAGCTCCTACAATGAGCAGTACTTC.